The clone carrying this T cell receptor (beta chain) was found a few times. Its target is not known. The CDR3 consists of 13 residues. Germline V lookup: CDR1 SGHAT, CDR2 FQDESV (reference sequence). Trimming took 4 bases from V and 1 from J, leaving 7 bases between them. The sample is drawn from a study of liver allograft versus peripheral blood T cells. Background on the study: Recipients' peripheral blood supplied the T cell receptor repertoires against which those in transplanted livers were compared. The study's findings and limits: Inside liver allografts, T cell receptor repertoires reportedly diverged from the repertoires found in peripheral blood.

TCRdb analysed the reads with MiXCR anew, one entry per CDR3 protein. Among about 11,000 distinct CDR3 sequences, 20% to 25% were seen once, and the ten largest hold 1.5% to 2%. The chain employs TRBV11-1 and TRBJ1-1, with a tentative D call TRBD1 (6 bases). The clonotype comes from a human patient who had a liver transplant. The graft donor may have contributed some T cells. CDR3 coding DNA: TGTGCCAGCAGCTCGGACAGGAACACTGAAGCTTTCTTT. Translation gives CASSSDRNTEAFF.